In its sample, the clone carrying this TCR beta chain was seen a few times. Its target is not known. Trimming took 5 bases from V and 4 from J, leaving 15 bases between them. This CDR3 has 15 residues. Germline loops: CDR1 SGHTA, CDR2 FQGTGA. MiXCR, applied by TCRdb to the RT-PCR reads, yields one record per CDR3 protein. The sample shows about 780,000 distinct CDR3 sequences, less than 20% of them seen only once. This sample stems from a study of response to subunit inactivated influenza vaccine. Study-level results: The authors offered the suggestion that each seasonal influenza vaccination recruits few new T cells.

The rearrangement uses TRBV7-3 and TRBJ2-1, with a weak D call TRBD2 (5 bases). The sample was PBMCs from blood, taken 5 to 6 days after vaccination. The receptor was isolated from a man aged 50 to 59 who received an inactivated influenza vaccine. The CDR3: CASSPSWGVYNEQFF. CDR3 bases: TGTGCCAGCAGCCCCTCATGGGGAGTATACAATGAGCAGTTCTTC.